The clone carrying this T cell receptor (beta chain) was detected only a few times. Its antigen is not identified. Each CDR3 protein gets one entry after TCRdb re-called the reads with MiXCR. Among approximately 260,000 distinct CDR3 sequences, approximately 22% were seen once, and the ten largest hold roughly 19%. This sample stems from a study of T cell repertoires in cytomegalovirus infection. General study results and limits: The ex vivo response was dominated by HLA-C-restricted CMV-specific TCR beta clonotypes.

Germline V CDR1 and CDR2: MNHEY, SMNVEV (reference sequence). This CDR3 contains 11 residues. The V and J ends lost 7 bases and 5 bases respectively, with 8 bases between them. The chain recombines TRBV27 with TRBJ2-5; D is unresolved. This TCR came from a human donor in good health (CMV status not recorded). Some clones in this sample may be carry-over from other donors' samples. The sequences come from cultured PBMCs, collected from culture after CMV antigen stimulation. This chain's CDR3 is CASTLGETQYF. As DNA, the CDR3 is TGTGCCAGCACCCTCGGGGAGACCCAGTACTTC.